The TCR beta chain under discussion was sequenced for a study of CXCR3-negative and CXCR3-positive naive CD8 T cells. Findings and caveats of the study: Surface CD5 was comparable between naive subsets; TCR strength was inferred from TRB CDR3 properties. In CXCR3-positive naive cells, the TRB CDR3s were more hydrophobic than in CXCR3-negative naive cells. In cryopreserved cells, CXCR3 expression partially decreased, and fresh PBMCs were used in most assays.

Turning to this clonotype: The antigen is unknown.

This CDR3 has 15 residues. In germline, CDR1 is SGHRS, CDR2 YFSETQ. The TRB cDNA libraries were prepared by 5' RACE with UMI labels. TCRdb reprocessed the 5' RACE reads and keeps a single row for each CDR3 protein, giving no DNA. This table lists roughly 63,000 distinct CDR3 sequences. Naive CD8+ T cells showed a CD45RO-CCR7+CD27+CD95- phenotype. This TCR was recovered from a human donor in good health. Some clones in this sample may be carry-over from other donors' samples. The V gene is TRBV5-1, the J gene TRBJ2-3; there is no DNA to check the TCRdb D call of TRBD2. Sequencing input: naive CXCR3+ CD8+ T cells from blood. Indicated subset: CD45RO-CCR7+CD27+CD95- naive CD8+ T cells expressing CXCR3 (TNR3+). CDR3 loop: CASSLSGSPADTQYF.